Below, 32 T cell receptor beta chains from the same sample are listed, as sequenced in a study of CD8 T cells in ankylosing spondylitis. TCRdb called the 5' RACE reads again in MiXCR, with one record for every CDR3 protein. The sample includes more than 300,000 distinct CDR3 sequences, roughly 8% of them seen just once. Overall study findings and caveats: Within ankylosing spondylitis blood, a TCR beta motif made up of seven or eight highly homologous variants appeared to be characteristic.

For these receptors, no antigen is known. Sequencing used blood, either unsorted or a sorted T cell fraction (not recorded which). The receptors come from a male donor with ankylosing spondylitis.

The CDR3 bases are TGCGCCAGCAGCCAAGATTTGCAGGCATCTCCCGAGCAGTTCTTC. Its protein product is CASSQDLQASPEQFF. The V gene is TRBV4-3, the J gene TRBJ2-1, with D uncertain. V shed 0 bases and J shed 10 bases, with 16 bases lying between them. This CDR3 contains 15 residues. Germline-derived CDR1 and CDR2 are LGHNA and YSLEER.

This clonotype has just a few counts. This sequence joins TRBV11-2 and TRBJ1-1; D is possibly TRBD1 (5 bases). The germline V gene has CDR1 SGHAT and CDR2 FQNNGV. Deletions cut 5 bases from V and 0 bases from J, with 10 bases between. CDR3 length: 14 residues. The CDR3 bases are TGTGCCAGCAGCCTCCGGGACTTGAACACTGAAGCTTTCTTT. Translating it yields CASSLRDLNTEAFF.

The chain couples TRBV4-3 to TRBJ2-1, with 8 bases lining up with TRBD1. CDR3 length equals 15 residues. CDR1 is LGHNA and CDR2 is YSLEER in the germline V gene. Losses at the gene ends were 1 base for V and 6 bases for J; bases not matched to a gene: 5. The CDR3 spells CASSQGQGFINEQFF. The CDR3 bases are TGCGCCAGCAGCCAAGGACAGGGGTTCATCAATGAGCAGTTCTTC.

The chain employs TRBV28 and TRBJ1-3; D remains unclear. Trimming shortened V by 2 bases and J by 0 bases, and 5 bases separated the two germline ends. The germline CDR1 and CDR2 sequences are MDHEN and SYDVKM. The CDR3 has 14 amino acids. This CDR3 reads CASSLVSSGNTIYF. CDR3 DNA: TGTGCCAGCAGTTTAGTCAGCTCTGGAAACACCATATATTTT.

The CDR3 DNA reads as TGTGCCAGCAGCCCATTTGGGTCACGGGAAAAACTGTTTTTT. Protein sequence: CASSPFGSREKLFF. The chain uses TRBV7-2 and TRBJ1-4; D unclear. Trimming left V 5 bases short and J 8 bases short, with 15 bases between. The CDR3 is made up of 14 amino acids. Germline lookup yields CDR1 SGHTA and CDR2 FQGNSA.

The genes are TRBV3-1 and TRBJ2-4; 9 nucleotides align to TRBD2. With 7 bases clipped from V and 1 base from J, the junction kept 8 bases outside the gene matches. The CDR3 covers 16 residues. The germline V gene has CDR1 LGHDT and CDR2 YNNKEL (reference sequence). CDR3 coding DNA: TGTGCCAGCACGGCGGGAGGGCCCTTGGCCAAAAACATTCAGTACTTC. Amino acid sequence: CASTAGGPLAKNIQYF. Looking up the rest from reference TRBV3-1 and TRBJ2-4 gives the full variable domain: DTAVSQTPKYLVTQMGNDKSIKCEQNLGHDTMYWYKQDSKKFLKIMFSYNNKELIINETVPNRFSPKSPDKAHLNLHINSLELGDSAVYFCASTAGGPLAKNIQYFGAGTRLSVL.

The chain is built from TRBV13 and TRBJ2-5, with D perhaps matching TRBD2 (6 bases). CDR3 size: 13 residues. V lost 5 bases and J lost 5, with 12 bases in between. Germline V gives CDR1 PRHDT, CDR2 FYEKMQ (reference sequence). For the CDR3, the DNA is TGTGCCAGCAGCATGGGGAGGCGGGAGACCCAGTACTTC. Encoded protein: CASSMGRRETQYF. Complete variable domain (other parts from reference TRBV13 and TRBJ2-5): AAGVIQSPRHLIKEKRETATLKCYPIPRHDTVYWYQQGPGQDPQFLISFYEKMQSDKGSIPDRFSAQQFSDYHSELNMSSLELGDSALYFCASSMGRRETQYFGPGTRLLVL.

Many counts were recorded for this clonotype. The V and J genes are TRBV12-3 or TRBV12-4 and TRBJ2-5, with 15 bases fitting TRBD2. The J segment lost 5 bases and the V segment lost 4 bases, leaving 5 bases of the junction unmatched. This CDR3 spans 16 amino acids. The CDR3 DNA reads TGTGCCAGCAGTTCCGGACTAGCGGGAGGGGTGGAGACCCAGTACTTC. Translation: CASSSGLAGGVETQYF.

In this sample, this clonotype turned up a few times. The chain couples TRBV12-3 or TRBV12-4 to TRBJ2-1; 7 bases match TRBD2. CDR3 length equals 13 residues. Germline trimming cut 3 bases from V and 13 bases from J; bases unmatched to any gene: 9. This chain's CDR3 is CASSFGGGPSQFF. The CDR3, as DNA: TGTGCCAGCAGTTTCGGGGGAGGGCCTTCACAGTTCTTC.

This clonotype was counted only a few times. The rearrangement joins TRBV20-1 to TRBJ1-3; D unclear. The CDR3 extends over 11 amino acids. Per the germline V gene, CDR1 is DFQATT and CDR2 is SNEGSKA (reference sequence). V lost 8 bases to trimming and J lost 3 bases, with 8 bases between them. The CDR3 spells CSRTDGNTIYF. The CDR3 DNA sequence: TGCAGTCGGACGGATGGAAACACCATATATTTT.

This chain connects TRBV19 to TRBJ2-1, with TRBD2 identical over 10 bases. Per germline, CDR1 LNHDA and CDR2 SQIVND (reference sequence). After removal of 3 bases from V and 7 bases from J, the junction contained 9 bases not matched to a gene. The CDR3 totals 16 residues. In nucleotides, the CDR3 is TGTGCCAGTAGTATCCGGCTAGCGGGAGTCGTTAATGAGCAGTTCTTC. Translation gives CASSIRLAGVVNEQFF.

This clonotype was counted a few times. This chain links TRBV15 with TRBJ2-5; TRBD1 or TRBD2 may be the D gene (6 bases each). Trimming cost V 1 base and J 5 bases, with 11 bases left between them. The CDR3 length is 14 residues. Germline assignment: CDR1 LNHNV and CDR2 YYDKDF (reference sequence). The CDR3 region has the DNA TGTGCCACCAGCAGAGCCGGGGGCGTGGAGACCCAGTACTTC. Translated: CATSRAGGVETQYF.

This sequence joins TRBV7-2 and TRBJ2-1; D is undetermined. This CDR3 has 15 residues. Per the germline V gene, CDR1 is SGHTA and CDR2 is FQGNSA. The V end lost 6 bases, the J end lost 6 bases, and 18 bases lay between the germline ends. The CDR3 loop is CASRPRAGLINEQFF. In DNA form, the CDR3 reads TGTGCCAGCAGGCCCCGGGCCGGTCTCATCAATGAGCAGTTCTTC.

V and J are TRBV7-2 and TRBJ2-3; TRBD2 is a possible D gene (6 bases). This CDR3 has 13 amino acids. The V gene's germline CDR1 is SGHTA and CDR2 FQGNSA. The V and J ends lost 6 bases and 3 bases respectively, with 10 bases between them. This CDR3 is CASRLGTTDTQYF. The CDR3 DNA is TGTGCCAGCAGACTAGGGACTACAGATACGCAGTATTTT.

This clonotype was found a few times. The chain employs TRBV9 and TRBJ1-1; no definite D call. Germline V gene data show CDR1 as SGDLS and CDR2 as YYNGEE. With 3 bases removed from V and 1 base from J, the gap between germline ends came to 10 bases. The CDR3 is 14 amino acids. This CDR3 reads CASSGSIANTEAFF. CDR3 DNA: TGTGCCAGCAGCGGGTCGATCGCGAACACTGAAGCTTTCTTT.

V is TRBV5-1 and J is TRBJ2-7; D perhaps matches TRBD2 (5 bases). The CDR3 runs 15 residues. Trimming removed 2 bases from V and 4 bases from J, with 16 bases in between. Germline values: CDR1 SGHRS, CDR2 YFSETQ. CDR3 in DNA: TGCGCCAGCAGCTTAAACCGGGGAAGACTTTACGAGCAGTACTTC. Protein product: CASSLNRGRLYEQYF.

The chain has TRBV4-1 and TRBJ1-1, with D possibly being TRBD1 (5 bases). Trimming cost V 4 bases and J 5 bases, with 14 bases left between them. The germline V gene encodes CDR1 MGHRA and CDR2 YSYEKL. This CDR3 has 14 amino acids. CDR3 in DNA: TGCGCCAGCAGCCTACTAAGGGAGGGGACTGAAGCTTTCTTT. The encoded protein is CASSLLREGTEAFF.

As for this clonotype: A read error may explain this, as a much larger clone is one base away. The CDR3, as DNA: TGCAGCGTTGGACGGCTGGGGAGAACCGGGGAGCTGTTTTTT. Amino acids: CSVGRLGRTGELFF. V gene TRBV29-1 combines with J gene TRBJ2-2; D is possibly TRBD2 (5 bases). This CDR3 has 14 amino acids. Germline V gene sequence: CDR1 SQVTM, CDR2 ANQGSEA. The ends were cut back, 4 bases at V and 5 bases at J, with 14 bases in the middle.

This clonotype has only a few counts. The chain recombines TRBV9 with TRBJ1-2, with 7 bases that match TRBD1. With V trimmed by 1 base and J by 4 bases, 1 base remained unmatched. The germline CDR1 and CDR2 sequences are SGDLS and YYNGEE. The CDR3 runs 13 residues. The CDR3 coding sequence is TGTGCCAGCAGCGTAACAGGGGCCTATGGCTACACCTTC. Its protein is CASSVTGAYGYTF.

Here the CDR3 reads CASARVGGSFTDTQYF. As DNA, the CDR3 is TGTGCCAGCGCCCGGGTCGGCGGGAGTTTCACAGATACGCAGTATTTT. The genes are TRBV27 and TRBJ2-3, with 7 bases aligning to TRBD2. Germline CDR1 and CDR2: MNHEY and SMNVEV (reference sequence). The CDR3 loop spans 16 amino acids. J lost 2 bases, V lost 8 bases, and 13 bases had no gene match.

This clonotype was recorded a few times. The CDR3 region is CASSPSGGGEEKLFF. The CDR3 DNA reads TGTGCCAGCTCCCCGTCGGGCGGGGGTGAAGAAAAACTGTTTTTT. This chain joins TRBV18 and TRBJ1-4, with a weak D call TRBD1 (5 bases). Trimming took off 6 bases at V and 8 bases at J, with 19 bases between the two ends. The germline gives CDR1 KGHSH, CDR2 LQKENI. This CDR3 has 15 amino acids.

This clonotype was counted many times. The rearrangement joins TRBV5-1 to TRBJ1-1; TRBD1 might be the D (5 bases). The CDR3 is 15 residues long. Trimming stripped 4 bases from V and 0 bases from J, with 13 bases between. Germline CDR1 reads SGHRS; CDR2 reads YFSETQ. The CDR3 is CASSRRGQLNTEAFF. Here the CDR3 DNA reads TGCGCCAGCAGCCGTCGAGGACAACTGAACACTGAAGCTTTCTTT.

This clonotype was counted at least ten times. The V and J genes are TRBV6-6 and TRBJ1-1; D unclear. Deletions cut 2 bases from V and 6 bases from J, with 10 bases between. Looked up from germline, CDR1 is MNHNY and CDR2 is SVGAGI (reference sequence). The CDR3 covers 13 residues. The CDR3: CASSYPSPAEAFF. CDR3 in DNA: TGTGCCAGCAGTTACCCCTCTCCGGCTGAAGCTTTCTTT.

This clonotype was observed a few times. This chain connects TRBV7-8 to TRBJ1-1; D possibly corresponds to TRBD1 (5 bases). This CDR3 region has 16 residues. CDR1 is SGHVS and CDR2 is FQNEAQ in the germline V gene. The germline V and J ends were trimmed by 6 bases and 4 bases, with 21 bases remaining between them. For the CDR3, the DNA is TGTGCCAGCAGTTCTCAGGTCGGGGGTTCGGGCACTGAAGCTTTCTTT. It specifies CASSSQVGGSGTEAFF.

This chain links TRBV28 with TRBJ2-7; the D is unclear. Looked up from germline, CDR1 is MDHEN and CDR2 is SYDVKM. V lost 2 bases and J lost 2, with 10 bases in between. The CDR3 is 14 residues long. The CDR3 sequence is CASSLGIWPYEQYF. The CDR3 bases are TGTGCCAGCAGTTTAGGAATTTGGCCCTACGAGCAGTACTTC.

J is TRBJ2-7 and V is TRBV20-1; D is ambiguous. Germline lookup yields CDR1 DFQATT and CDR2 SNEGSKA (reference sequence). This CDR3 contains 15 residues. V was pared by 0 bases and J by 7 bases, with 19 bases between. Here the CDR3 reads CSARDSRREVGEQYF. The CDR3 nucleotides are TGCAGTGCTAGAGATAGTCGCCGAGAGGTGGGAGAGCAGTACTTC.

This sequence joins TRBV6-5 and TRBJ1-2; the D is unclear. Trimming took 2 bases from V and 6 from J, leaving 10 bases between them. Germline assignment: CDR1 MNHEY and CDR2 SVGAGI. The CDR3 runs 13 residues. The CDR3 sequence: CASSYGVRHGYTF. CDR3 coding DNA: TGTGCCAGCAGTTACGGGGTTCGCCATGGCTACACCTTC.

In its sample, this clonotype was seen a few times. CDR3 nucleotides: TGTGCCAGCAGCTTATCCAGGGCTAGCGGGAGTGGTGAGCAGTTCTTC. Protein product: CASSLSRASGSGEQFF. The V and J genes are TRBV7-3 and TRBJ2-1; 10 bases align to TRBD2. V was pared by 2 bases and J by 9 bases, with 10 bases of the junction left unmatched. The germline V gene has CDR1 SGHTA and CDR2 FQGTGA. The CDR3 loop spans 16 amino acids.

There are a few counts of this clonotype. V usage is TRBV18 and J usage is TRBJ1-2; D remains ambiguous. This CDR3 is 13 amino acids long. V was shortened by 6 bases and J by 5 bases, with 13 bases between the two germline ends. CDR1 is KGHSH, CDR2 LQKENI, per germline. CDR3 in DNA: TGTGCCAGCTCTTCCGGGCCGATGTATGGCTACACCTTC. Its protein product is CASSSGPMYGYTF.

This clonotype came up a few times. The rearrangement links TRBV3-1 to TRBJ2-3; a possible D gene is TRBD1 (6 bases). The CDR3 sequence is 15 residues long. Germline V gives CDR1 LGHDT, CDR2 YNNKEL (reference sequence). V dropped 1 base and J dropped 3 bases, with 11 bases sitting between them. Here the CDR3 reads CASSQGQGTTDTQYF. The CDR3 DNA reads TGTGCCAGCAGCCAAGGGCAGGGGACAACAGATACGCAGTATTTT.

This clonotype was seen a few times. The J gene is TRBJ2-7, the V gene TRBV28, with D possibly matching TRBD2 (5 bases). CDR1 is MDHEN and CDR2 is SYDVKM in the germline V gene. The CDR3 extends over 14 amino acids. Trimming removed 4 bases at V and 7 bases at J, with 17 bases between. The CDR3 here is CASSSQRQGGEQYF. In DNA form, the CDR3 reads TGTGCCAGCAGTTCCCAGCGGCAAGGTGGGGAGCAGTACTTC.

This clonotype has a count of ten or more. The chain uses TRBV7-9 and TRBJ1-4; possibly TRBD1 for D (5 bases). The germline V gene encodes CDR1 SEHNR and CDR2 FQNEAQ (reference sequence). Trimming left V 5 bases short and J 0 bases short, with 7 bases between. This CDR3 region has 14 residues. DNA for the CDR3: TGTGCCAGCAGCCCAGGGACAACTAATGAAAAACTGTTTTTT. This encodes CASSPGTTNEKLFF. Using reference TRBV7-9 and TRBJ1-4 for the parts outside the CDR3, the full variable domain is DTGVSQNPRHKITKRGQNVTFRCDPISEHNRLYWYRQTLGQGPEFLTYFQNEAQLEKSRLLSDRFSAERPKGSFSTLEIQRTEQGDSAMYLCASSPGTTNEKLFFGSGTQLSVL.